What follows are 31 T cell receptor beta chains derived from one specimen sequenced in a study of PD-1 blockade in mismatch repair-deficient tumors (dated by TCRdb to the late 2010s). The library was prepared using the immunoSEQ multiplex PCR assay. TCRdb took over this immuneACCESS table, retaining in-frame rearrangements with V and J assigned. Such tables are incomplete; in checked studies, under half of the missing clones stem from an unresolved V gene, and the remainder is unexplained. The sample table holds about 130,000 clones, of which about 88% were seen once. The ten most abundant clones make up 12% of the sample. Sequencing was performed on peripheral blood, taken approximately 69 weeks after starting pembrolizumab. The receptors stem from an adult with mismatch repair-deficient cancer.

V gene TRBV5-6 combines with J gene TRBJ2-5, with 16 bases fitting TRBD2. CDR3 size: 16 residues. The germline gives CDR1 SGHDT, CDR2 YYEEEE. J gave up 4 bases and V 6 bases, and 6 bases lay outside the gene matches. The chain's CDR3 is CASTQGLAGGLETQYF. As DNA, the CDR3 is TGTGCCAGCACCCAGGGACTAGCGGGAGGGTTAGAGACCCAGTACTTC. The whole variable domain, filled in from reference TRBV5-6 and TRBJ2-5, reads DAGVTQSPTHLIKTRGQQVTLRCSPKSGHDTVSWYQQALGQGPQFIFQYYEEEERQRGNFPDRFSGHQFPNYSSELNVNALLLGDSALYLCASTQGLAGGLETQYFGPGTRLLVL.

The CDR3 here is CSVDRGHGYTF. The CDR3, as DNA: TGCAGCGTTGACAGGGGGCACGGCTACACCTTC. The chain employs TRBV29-1 and TRBJ1-2, with 8 bases that match TRBD1. The V and J ends lost 3 bases and 8 bases, in that order; junction bases with no gene match: 2. Germline lookup yields CDR1 SQVTM and CDR2 ANQGSEA. This CDR3 spans 11 amino acids.

Remarks on this clone: An end of the junction does not agree with germline; a read error may underlie this. This rearrangement joins TRBV25-1 to TRBJ1-1; D gene uncertain. Germline assignment: CDR1 MGHDK and CDR2 SYGVNS. The CDR3 runs 14 residues. The CDR3 sequence is CASSESRKNAEAFF. The CDR3 region has the DNA TGTGCCAGCAGTGAATCCCGGAAGAACGCTGAAGCTTTCTTT. The full variable domain, in which reference TRBV25-1 and TRBJ1-1 provide the parts outside the CDR3, is EADIYQTPRYLVIGTGKKITLECSQTMGHDKMYWYQQDPGMELHLIHYSYGVNSTEKGDLSSESTVSRIRTEHFPLTLESARPSHTSQYLCASSESRKNAEAFFGQGTRLTVV.

The V gene is TRBV6-5, the J gene TRBJ2-3, with TRBD1 as a possible D gene (5 bases). V lost 8 bases to trimming and J lost 0 bases, with 15 bases between them. This CDR3 spans 15 amino acids. Germline CDR1 reads MNHEY; CDR2 reads SVGAGI. The CDR3 nucleotides read TGTGCCAGCCTCGCGGATGGGGCTAGCACAGATACGCAGTATTTT. Residues: CASLADGASTDTQYF.

The gene calls are TRBV7-8 and TRBJ2-1; TRBD2 might be the D (5 bases). CDR3 length: 14 amino acids. The germline V gene has CDR1 SGHVS and CDR2 FQNEAQ. V gave up 5 bases and J gave up 1 base, with 9 bases separating them. The CDR3 is CASSIGNSYNEQFF. CDR3 coding DNA: TGTGCCAGCAGCATCGGGAATTCCTACAATGAGCAGTTCTTC.

The CDR3 here is CASSKDYNEQFF. Written as DNA, the CDR3 is TGTGCCAGCAGCAAAGATTACAATGAGCAGTTCTTC. The chain uses TRBV7-9 and TRBJ2-1; D is unresolved. V lost 5 bases and J 4 bases, leaving 6 bases between the germline ends. Germline CDR1 reads SEHNR; CDR2 reads FQNEAQ (reference sequence). The CDR3 is 12 amino acids.

The chain links TRBV28 to TRBJ1-5; the D gene is possibly TRBD1 (5 bases). V lost 6 bases and J 3 bases, leaving 9 bases between the germline ends. Germline-derived CDR1 and CDR2 are MDHEN and SYDVKM. The CDR3 has 13 residues. CDR3 DNA sequence: TGTGCCAGCAGCTCAGGGAACAATCAGCCCCAGCATTTT. This sequence encodes CASSSGNNQPQHF.

The rearrangement links TRBV2 to TRBJ2-3; 8 bases map to TRBD1. This CDR3 region has 13 residues. Trimming cost V 7 bases and J 4 bases; bases outside gene matches: 4. The germline V gene encodes CDR1 SNHLY and CDR2 FYNNEI. The CDR3 DNA is TGTGCCAGCAATCAACAGGGGGCAGATACGCAGTATTTT. Amino acid sequence: CASNQQGADTQYF.

The chain is built from TRBV4-2 and TRBJ2-1; possibly TRBD2 for D (5 bases). Germline V gives CDR1 LGHNA, CDR2 YNFKEQ. V was shortened by 4 bases and J by 5 bases, with 36 bases between the two germline ends. CDR3 length: 22 residues. CDR3 amino acids: CASSPRRISAMPNPVINNEQFF. The DNA for the CDR3 is TGTGCCAGCAGCCCAAGGAGGATTAGCGCAATGCCCAACCCCGTCATAAACAATGAGCAGTTCTTC.

This chain connects TRBV19 to TRBJ2-7; 12 bases match TRBD2. With V trimmed by 7 bases and J by 2 bases, 6 bases remained unmatched. Per germline, CDR1 LNHDA and CDR2 SQIVND (reference sequence). This CDR3 has 15 residues. The DNA of the CDR3 is TGTGCCAGTACCAAGACTAGCGGGAGAGCCTACGAGCAGTACTTC. As protein: CASTKTSGRAYEQYF.

The chain links TRBV25-1 to TRBJ2-2, with TRBD2 as a possible D gene (5 bases). The CDR3 is made up of 14 amino acids. V lost 3 bases to trimming and J lost 3 bases, with 8 bases between them. Germline V gene sequence: CDR1 MGHDK, CDR2 SYGVNS. The CDR3 loop reads CASSDLADTGELFF. CDR3 bases: TGTGCCAGCAGTGACCTAGCAGACACCGGGGAGCTGTTTTTT.

The rearrangement links TRBV27 to TRBJ1-2; weak D call: TRBD1 (5 bases). CDR3 size: 13 residues. Between the trimmed V and J ends, which lost 3 bases and 8 bases, there was a span of 13 bases. Germline values: CDR1 MNHEY, CDR2 SMNVEV (reference sequence). DNA for the CDR3: TGTGCCAGCAGTTTTTTGGGGGGAGGAGGCTACACCTTC. This translates into CASSFLGGGGYTF.

The V and J genes are TRBV28 and TRBJ2-7, with TRBD1 identical over 9 bases. Germline CDR1 MDHEN, CDR2 SYDVKM. V shed 10 bases, J shed 2 bases, and the junction held 6 bases outside the gene matches. The CDR3 spans 13 residues. CDR3 residues: CATQGQGPYEQYF. In DNA form, the CDR3 reads TGTGCCACCCAGGGACAGGGACCCTACGAGCAGTACTTC.

V and J are TRBV7-3 and TRBJ2-1, with 12 nucleotides matching TRBD2. Trimming at V came to 2 bases and at J to 8 bases, leaving 10 bases not matched to a gene. CDR3 length equals 17 residues. From germline, CDR1 is SGHTA and CDR2 FQGTGA. The CDR3 loop reads CASSLGPRLAGDDEQFF. Here the CDR3 DNA reads TGTGCCAGCAGCTTAGGTCCCAGACTAGCGGGAGATGATGAGCAGTTCTTC.

The chain combines TRBV7-9 with TRBJ1-4; D possibly corresponds to TRBD1 (6 bases). This CDR3 comprises 14 residues. From germline, CDR1 is SEHNR and CDR2 FQNEAQ (reference sequence). Trimming cost V 2 bases and J 8 bases, with 12 bases left between them. The CDR3 sequence: CASSLRGGREKLFF. The CDR3 bases are TGTGCCAGCAGCTTACGAGGGGGTCGGGAAAAACTGTTTTTT.

The J gene is TRBJ2-2, the V gene TRBV7-9, with TRBD1 matching over 7 bases. Germline V gene data show CDR1 as SEHNR and CDR2 as FQNEAQ (reference sequence). This CDR3 comprises 13 residues. V lost 7 bases and J lost 6; bases outside the gene matches: 5. CDR3 DNA: TGTGCCAGCACCTTCAGGGGGTCCGGGGAGCTGTTTTTT. It specifies CASTFRGSGELFF.

V is TRBV27 and J is TRBJ2-3; tentatively, D is TRBD1 (5 bases). This CDR3 spans 14 amino acids. Trimming stripped 4 bases from V and 0 bases from J, with 8 bases between. Per germline, CDR1 MNHEY and CDR2 SMNVEV (reference sequence). In nucleotides, the CDR3 is TGTGCCAGCAGTTCAGGGATTAGCACAGATACGCAGTATTTT. Amino acids: CASSSGISTDTQYF.

The chain has TRBV6-4 and TRBJ2-1; 9 bases agree with TRBD2. The germline V gene has CDR1 MRHNA and CDR2 SNTAGT. The junction had 3 bases not matched to a gene; V was cut back by 4 bases and J by 2 bases. The CDR3 totals 15 residues. CDR3 region: CASSVLAGTYNEQFF. As DNA, the CDR3 is TGTGCCAGCAGTGTTCTAGCGGGAACCTACAATGAGCAGTTCTTC.

The gene calls are TRBV7-2 and TRBJ2-7; 13 bases align to TRBD2. The CDR3 spans 17 residues. The V and J ends lost 1 base and 4 bases, in that order; junction bases with no gene match: 7. Germline CDR1 and CDR2: SGHTA and FQGNSA. Here the CDR3 reads CASSLVEPGLAGYEQYF. The CDR3 DNA reads TGTGCCAGCAGCTTAGTAGAGCCGGGACTAGCGGGATACGAGCAGTACTTC.

The chain recombines TRBV7-6 with TRBJ2-3; TRBD2 matches at 12 bases. Germline V gene lookup returns CDR1 SGHVS and CDR2 FNYEAQ. J gave up 4 bases and V 4 bases, and 9 bases lay outside the gene matches. The CDR3 is 17 amino acids. The CDR3 is CASSSRLAGAGADTQYF. CDR3 DNA: TGTGCCAGCAGCTCTAGACTAGCGGGAGCGGGAGCAGATACGCAGTATTTT.

The rearrangement uses TRBV6-6 and TRBJ2-1; 13 bases fit TRBD2. The CDR3 covers 16 residues. V shed 0 bases and J 7 bases; nucleotides not matched to a gene: 3. The germline V gene has CDR1 MNHNY and CDR2 SVGAGI (reference sequence). CDR3 sequence reads: CASSYSEGLAGNEQFF. As DNA, the CDR3 is TGTGCCAGCAGTTACTCGGAGGGACTAGCGGGGAATGAGCAGTTCTTC.

The CDR3 sequence is CASSFYGGEQFF. CDR3 bases: TGTGCCAGCAGCTTTTATGGGGGCGAGCAGTTCTTC. The chain couples TRBV7-2 to TRBJ2-1; possible D gene TRBD1, 6 bases. Germline V gene sequence: CDR1 SGHTA, CDR2 FQGNSA. Trimming removed 3 bases from V and 10 bases from J, with 10 bases in between. The CDR3 has 12 residues.

This clone came up once. The chain recombines TRBV5-1 with TRBJ2-2; TRBD1 matches 8 bases. Germline V lookup: CDR1 SGHRS, CDR2 YFSETQ. J gave up 6 bases and V 4 bases, and 2 bases lay outside the gene matches. This CDR3 region has 13 residues. CDR3 DNA sequence: TGCGCCAGCAGCCCACAGGGGGCCGGGGAGCTGTTTTTT. Translation gives CASSPQGAGELFF.

This chain joins TRBV27 and TRBJ1-2; D is unclear. Germline CDR1 is MNHEY and CDR2 is SMNVEV (reference sequence). The CDR3 runs to 15 residues. The ends were cut back, 6 bases at V and 5 bases at J, with 19 bases in the middle. The CDR3 DNA reads TGTGCCAGCAGGGTCAGTCGAGAATTCTGGTATGGCTACACCTTC. This sequence encodes CASRVSREFWYGYTF.

This chain joins TRBV19 and TRBJ2-3; D perhaps matches TRBD1 (5 bases). The CDR3 is 15 residues long. Germline assignment: CDR1 LNHDA and CDR2 SQIVND (reference sequence). With 1 base removed from V and 0 bases from J, the gap between germline ends came to 8 bases. The CDR3 DNA reads TGTGCCAGTAGTATAGGACAGTTTAGCACAGATACGCAGTATTTT. Protein sequence: CASSIGQFSTDTQYF.

The chain recombines TRBV28 with TRBJ2-1; D unclear. The V and J ends lost 4 bases and 2 bases respectively, with 9 bases between them. The V gene's germline CDR1 is MDHEN and CDR2 SYDVKM. The CDR3 spans 14 residues. The CDR3 DNA reads as TGTGCCAGCAGTTCGAATAGCCCCTACAATGAGCAGTTCTTC. Its translation: CASSSNSPYNEQFF.

The chain couples TRBV7-9 to TRBJ1-5; D unclear. V was cut by 2 bases and J by 3 bases, with 8 bases left in between. The length of the CDR3 is 14 residues. Germline CDR1 SEHNR, CDR2 FQNEAQ (reference sequence). The CDR3 region is CASSLSGPNQPQHF. In nucleotides, the CDR3 is TGTGCCAGCAGCTTAAGTGGGCCCAATCAGCCCCAGCATTTT.

This chain links TRBV6-1 with TRBJ1-2; D is perhaps TRBD1 (5 bases). This CDR3 contains 14 residues. Looked up from germline, CDR1 is MNHNS and CDR2 is SASEGT. Trimming removed 2 bases at V and 3 bases at J, with 10 bases between. CDR3 DNA: TGTGCCAGCAGTGAAAGGTTGACAGACTATGGCTACACCTTC. Translation: CASSERLTDYGYTF.

The chain carries TRBV6-6 and TRBJ2-1; 8 bases agree with TRBD2. J lost 1 base, V lost 6 bases, and 5 bases had no gene match. Looked up from germline, CDR1 is MNHNY and CDR2 is SVGAGI (reference sequence). The CDR3 is 15 amino acids. In DNA, the CDR3 is TGTGCCAGCAGCCGGGAGGGGTGGTCCTACAATGAGCAGTTCTTC. Its translation: CASSREGWSYNEQFF.

The chain uses TRBV28 and TRBJ2-7, with 8 positions matching TRBD2. The CDR3 length is 14 residues. CDR1 is MDHEN, CDR2 SYDVKM, per germline. Trimming removed 4 bases from V and 4 bases from J; junction bases left unmatched: 6. The CDR3 nucleotides are TGTGCCAGCAGTTCGTGGACTAGCAGATACGAGCAGTACTTC. Amino acid sequence: CASSSWTSRYEQYF.

The CDR3 reads CASLGPGQGARKSYGYTF. In nucleotides, the CDR3 is TGTGCCTCTTTGGGCCCCGGACAGGGGGCGAGGAAGAGCTATGGCTACACCTTC. V gene TRBV5-4 combines with J gene TRBJ1-2, with 11 nucleotides matching TRBD1. The CDR3 spans 18 residues. Germline CDR1 is SGHNT and CDR2 is YYREEE (reference sequence). J lost 4 bases, V lost 10 bases, and 21 bases had no gene match.